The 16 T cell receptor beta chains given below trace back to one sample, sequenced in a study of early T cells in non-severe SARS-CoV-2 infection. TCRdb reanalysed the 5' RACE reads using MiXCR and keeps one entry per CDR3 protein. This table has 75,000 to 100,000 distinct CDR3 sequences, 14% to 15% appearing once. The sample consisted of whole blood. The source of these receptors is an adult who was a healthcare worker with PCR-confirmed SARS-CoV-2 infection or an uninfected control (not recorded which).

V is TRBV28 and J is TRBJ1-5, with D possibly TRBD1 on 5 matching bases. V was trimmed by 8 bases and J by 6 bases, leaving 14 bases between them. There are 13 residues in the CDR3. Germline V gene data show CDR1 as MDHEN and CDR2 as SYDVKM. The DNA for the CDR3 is TGTGCCAGCGGTCGAGGGGCTCCTCAGCCCCAGCATTTT. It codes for CASGRGAPQPQHF.

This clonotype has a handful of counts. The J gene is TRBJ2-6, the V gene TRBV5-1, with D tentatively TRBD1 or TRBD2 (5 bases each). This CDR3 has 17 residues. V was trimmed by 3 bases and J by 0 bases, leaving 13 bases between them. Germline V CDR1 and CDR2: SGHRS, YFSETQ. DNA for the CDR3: TGCGCCAGCAGCTCAGGGACGGGCCGCTCTGGGGCCAACGTCCTGACTTTC. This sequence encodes CASSSGTGRSGANVLTF.

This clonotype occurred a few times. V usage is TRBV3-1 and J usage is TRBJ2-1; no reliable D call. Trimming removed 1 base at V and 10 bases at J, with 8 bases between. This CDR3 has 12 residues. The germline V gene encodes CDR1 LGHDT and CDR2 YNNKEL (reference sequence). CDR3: CASSQGLGEQFF. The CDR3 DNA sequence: TGTGCCAGCAGCCAAGGTCTGGGGGAGCAGTTCTTC.

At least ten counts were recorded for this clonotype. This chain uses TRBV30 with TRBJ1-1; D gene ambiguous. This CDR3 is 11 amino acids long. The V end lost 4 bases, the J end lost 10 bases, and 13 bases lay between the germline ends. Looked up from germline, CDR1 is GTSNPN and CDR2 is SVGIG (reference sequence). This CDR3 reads CAWTISVRAFF. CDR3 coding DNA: TGTGCCTGGACGATCAGCGTAAGAGCTTTCTTT. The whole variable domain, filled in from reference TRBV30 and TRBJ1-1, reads SQTIHQWPATLVQPVGSPLSLECTVEGTSNPNLYWYRQAAGRGLQLLFYSVGIGQISSEVPQNLSASRPQDRQFILSSKKLLLSDSGFYLCAWTISVRAFFGQGTRLTVV.

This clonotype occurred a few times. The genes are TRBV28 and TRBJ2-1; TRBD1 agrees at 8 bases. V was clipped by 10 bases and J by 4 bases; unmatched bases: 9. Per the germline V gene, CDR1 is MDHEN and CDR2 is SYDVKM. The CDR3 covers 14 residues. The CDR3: CATSGTGRYNEQFF. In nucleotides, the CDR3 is TGTGCCACTTCCGGGACAGGACGATACAATGAGCAGTTCTTC.

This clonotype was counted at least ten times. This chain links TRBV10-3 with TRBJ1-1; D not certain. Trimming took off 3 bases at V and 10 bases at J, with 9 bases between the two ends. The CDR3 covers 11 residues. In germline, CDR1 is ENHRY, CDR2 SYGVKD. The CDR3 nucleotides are TGTGCCATCAGTGATTTGGGATCAGCTTTCTTT. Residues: CAISDLGSAFF.

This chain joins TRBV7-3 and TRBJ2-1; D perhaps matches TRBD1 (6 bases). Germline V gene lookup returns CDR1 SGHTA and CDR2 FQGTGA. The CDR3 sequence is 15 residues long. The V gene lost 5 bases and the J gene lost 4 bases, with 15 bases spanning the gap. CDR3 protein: CASSPMKGDYNEQFF. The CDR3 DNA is TGTGCCAGCAGCCCCATGAAGGGGGATTACAATGAGCAGTTCTTC.

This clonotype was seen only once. CDR3 DNA: TGTGCCAGCAGTTCCCCCGGGGGACAGCCTGAAAAACTGTTTTTT. This codes for CASSSPGGQPEKLFF. The V call is TRBV28, the J call TRBJ1-4; TRBD1 matches at 7 bases. V was clipped by 4 bases and J by 7 bases; unmatched bases: 9. The V gene's germline CDR1 is MDHEN and CDR2 SYDVKM. The CDR3 has 15 residues.

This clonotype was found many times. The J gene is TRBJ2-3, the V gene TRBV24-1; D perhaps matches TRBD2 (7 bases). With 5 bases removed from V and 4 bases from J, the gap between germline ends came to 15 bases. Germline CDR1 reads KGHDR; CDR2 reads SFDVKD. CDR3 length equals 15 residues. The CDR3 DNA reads TGTGCCACCAGTGCTCCCGGGGAGGGGGCAGATACGCAGTATTTT. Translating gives CATSAPGEGADTQYF.

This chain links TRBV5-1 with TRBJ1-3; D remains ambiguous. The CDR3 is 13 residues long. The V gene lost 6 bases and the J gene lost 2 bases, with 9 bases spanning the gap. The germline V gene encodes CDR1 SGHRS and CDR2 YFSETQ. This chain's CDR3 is CASKVEPGNTIYF. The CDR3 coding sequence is TGCGCCAGCAAAGTGGAGCCTGGAAACACCATATATTTT.

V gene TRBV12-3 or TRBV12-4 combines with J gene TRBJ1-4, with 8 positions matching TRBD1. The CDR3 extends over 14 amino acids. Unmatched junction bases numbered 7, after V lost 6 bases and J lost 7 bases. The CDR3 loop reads CASRTGRGREKLFF. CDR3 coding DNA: TGTGCCAGCAGGACGGGCAGGGGGCGTGAAAAACTGTTTTTT.

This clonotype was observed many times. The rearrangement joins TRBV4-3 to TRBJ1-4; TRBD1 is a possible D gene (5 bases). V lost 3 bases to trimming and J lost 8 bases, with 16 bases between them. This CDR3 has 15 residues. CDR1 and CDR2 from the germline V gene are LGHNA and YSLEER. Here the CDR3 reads CASSQAGGYSEKLFF. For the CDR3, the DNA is TGCGCCAGCAGCCAGGCTGGGGGATATAGCGAAAAACTGTTTTTT.

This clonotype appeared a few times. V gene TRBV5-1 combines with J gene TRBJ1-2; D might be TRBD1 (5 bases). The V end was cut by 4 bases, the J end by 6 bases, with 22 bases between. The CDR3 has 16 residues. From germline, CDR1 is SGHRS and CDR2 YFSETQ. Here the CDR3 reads CASSRQQEGGPDGYTF. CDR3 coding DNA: TGCGCCAGCAGCCGACAGCAGGAGGGCGGACCTGATGGCTACACCTTC. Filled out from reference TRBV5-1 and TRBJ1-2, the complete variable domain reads KAGVTQTPRYLIKTRGQQVTLSCSPISGHRSVSWYQQTPGQGLQFLFEYFSETQRNKGNFPGRFSGRQFSNSRSEMNVSTLELGDSALYLCASSRQQEGGPDGYTFGSGTRLTVV.

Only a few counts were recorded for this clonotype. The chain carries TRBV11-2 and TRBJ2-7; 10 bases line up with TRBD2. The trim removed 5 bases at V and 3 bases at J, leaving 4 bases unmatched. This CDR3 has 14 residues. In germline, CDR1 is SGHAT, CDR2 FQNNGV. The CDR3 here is CASSPQREGYEQYF. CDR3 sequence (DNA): TGTGCCAGCAGCCCCCAGCGGGAGGGCTACGAGCAGTACTTC.

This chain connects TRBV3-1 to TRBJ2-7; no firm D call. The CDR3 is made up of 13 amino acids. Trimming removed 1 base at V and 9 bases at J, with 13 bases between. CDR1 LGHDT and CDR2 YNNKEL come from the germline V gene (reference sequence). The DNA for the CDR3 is TGTGCCAGCAGCCAAGTGCACCTATCTGGGCAGTACTTC. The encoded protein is CASSQVHLSGQYF.

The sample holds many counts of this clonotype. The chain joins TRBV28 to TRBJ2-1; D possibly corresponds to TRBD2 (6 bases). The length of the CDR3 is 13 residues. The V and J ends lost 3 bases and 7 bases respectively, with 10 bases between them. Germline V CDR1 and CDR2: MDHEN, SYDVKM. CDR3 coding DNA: TGTGCCAGCAGTTTTGGGGAGGCGAATGAGCAGTTCTTC. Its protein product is CASSFGEANEQFF.